The clone carrying this T cell receptor beta chain occurred many times. What it binds is not known. These data belong to a study of T cells in Graves' hyperthyroidism and ophthalmopathy. Overall study findings and caveats: The model predicted ophthalmopathy a median approximately 6 months before onset. Most clonotypes expanded in thyroid above 0.001 were likewise present in blood.

The TCR beta CDR3 regions underwent amplification using RNA transcripts as the source. Researchers ran a first-round RT-PCR on the TCR CDR3 using the HTBI primer set. One entry per CDR3 protein results from TCRdb running MiXCR on the multiplex PCR reads. The table records 500,000 to 600,000 distinct CDR3 sequences, 35% to 55% of them present only once. The receptor comes from an adult woman with Graves' disease, either hyperthyroidism or ophthalmopathy (not recorded which). Sequencing was carried out using peripheral blood or thyroid tissue (not recorded which).

CDR3 sequence (DNA): TGCGCCAGCAGGGGGACACCAAGGGATGGCTACACCTTC. It encodes CASRGTPRDGYTF. The chain combines TRBV5-1 with TRBJ1-2; the D gene is possibly TRBD1 (6 bases). This CDR3 has 13 residues. Trimming stripped 5 bases from V and 6 bases from J, with 14 bases between. From germline, CDR1 is SGHRS and CDR2 YFSETQ.